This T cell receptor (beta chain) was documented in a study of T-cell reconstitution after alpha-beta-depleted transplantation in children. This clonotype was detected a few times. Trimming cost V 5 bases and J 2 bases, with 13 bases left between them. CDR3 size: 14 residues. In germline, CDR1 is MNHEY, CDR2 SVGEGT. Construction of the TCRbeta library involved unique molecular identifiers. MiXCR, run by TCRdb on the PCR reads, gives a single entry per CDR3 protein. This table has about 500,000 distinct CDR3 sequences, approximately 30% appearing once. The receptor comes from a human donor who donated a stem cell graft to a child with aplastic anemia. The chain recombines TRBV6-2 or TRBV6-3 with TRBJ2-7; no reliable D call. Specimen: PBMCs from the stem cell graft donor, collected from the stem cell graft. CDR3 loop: CASSRYQEPYEQYV. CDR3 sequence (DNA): TGTGCCAGCAGTCGCTACCAAGAACCCTACGAGCAGTACGTC.